This TCR beta chain was documented in a study of beta chain features in type 1 diabetes (dated by TCRdb to 2017 to 2018). With regard to the full study: Mean age, gender distribution, total cell number and subset yield were not different between patients and healthy donors. A total of about 100,000,000 sorted cells were examined across all samples, and RNA yield correlated strongly with the number of cells per subset. In the study, TCRB repertoires of sorted circulating CD4+ T cell subsets from recently diagnosed type 1 diabetes patients were compared with those of matched healthy donors. Naive and central memory subsets were obtained from all 30 or so donors, but regulatory and stem cell-like memory subsets were isolated from only 8 patients and roughly 8 healthy donors.

Worth noting for this clone: Its antigen remains unidentified. No base qualities exist here, and no much larger clone lies one base off it.

Each donor gave one peripheral blood draw, averaging approximately 110 mL, which was collected into heparinised tubes. Naive, central memory, regulatory and stem cell-like memory CD4+ T cells were sorted on a BD FACSAria II using a panel including CD45RO, CCR7, CD25, CD127, CD95 and CD27. A purity above 98% was achieved for all sorted populations. PBMCs were separated immediately by Lymphoprep density gradient centrifugation and were stained directly, without being cultured. So that batch effects would be minimized, each experiment stained and sorted samples in pairs, pairing one healthy donor with one patient. The High Capacity cDNA Reverse Transcription Kit was used to reverse transcribe all of the isolated RNA, meaning that expressed TCRB transcripts were what got sequenced. Deep immunoSEQ sequencing was applied to naive, central memory and regulatory T cell samples, giving an average of about 3.57 million total reads per sample. Sorted cells were lysed in RLT buffer, and RNA was extracted using DNase-treated RNeasy Micro or Mini kits according to cell number. Each cell subset was processed on its own to prevent cross-contamination, while patient and healthy donor samples were processed together. The immunoSEQ multiplex PCR was used to amplify TCRB sequences from cDNA, yielding 87-bp fragments that span the CDR3 region. Sequencing of the amplicons was performed on the Illumina HiSeq platform. The source study handled its data this way. PCR bias was computationally corrected using synthetic template baselines, reads within Hamming distance 2 were collapsed, and singletons that could not be merged were discarded. By aligning reads against IMGT, V, D and J genes, CDR3 length, and insertions or deletions at six rearrangement sites were assigned. Within each subset, clonotype counts were normalized to the number of sorted cells before true diversity and Gini coefficients were calculated with the tcR R package. The overlap coefficient, calculated on TCRB nucleotide sequences, was used to measure repertoire sharing. Out-of-frame TCRB sequences from naive cells were analyzed as a proxy for the pre-selection repertoire. This is the immuneACCESS table as TCRdb keeps it, with only in-frame sequences that have V and J called. A part of the clones is gone; compared with another copy, unresolved V genes explain less than half, and the rest is unexplained. V and J calls and clone size are as listed in that table; D and trimming were resolved from the DNA. This sample holds approximately 200,000 clones; roughly 9.6% were observed only once. The ten largest make up around 0.037% of the sample.

The study at large found these results: Patients with type 1 diabetes made fewer insertions and deleted more nucleotides at VDJ recombination sites, implying thymic rearrangement abnormalities. Sequencing cDNA rather than genomic DNA could over-represent highly expressing activated cells, although activation and CD3 levels did not differ between groups. The naive, central memory and regulatory TCRB repertoires appeared to resemble one another more closely among patients than among healthy donors. Shorter templates might be favored by PCR, yet because patient and control samples were amplified and corrected together, any such skew would affect both groups equally. Only small numbers of individuals were included in the HLA sub-analyses, which left unresolved whether HLA type had any influence on TCRB rearrangement. In all four CD4+ subsets, TCRB CDR3 length was moderately but significantly shorter in type 1 diabetes patients.

The source is a woman under 30 in good health. The sample comprised naive CD4+ T cells from blood. The cell subset or site label on this specimen signifies: true naive CD4+ T cells.

The CDR3 in this case is CASSLDRDYEDEQFF. The base sequence is TGTGCCAGCTCCTTAGATCGGGATTATGAGGATGAGCAGTTCTTC. Rearrangement joined TRBV18 to TRBJ2-1, with TRBD2 perhaps the D gene, on 5 matching bases. Trimming takes 6 bases from V and 8 bases from J, and the germline ends sit 20 bases apart. There are 15 amino acids in the CDR3, from cysteine to phenylalanine inclusive. Just CDR3 DNA is preserved here, 45 bases in frame from base 1. The germline V gene provides CDR1 KGHSH and CDR2 LQKENI.